A single sample is the source of the 21 T cell receptor beta chains below, sequenced in a study of identical twins. TCRdb analysed the 5' RACE reads with MiXCR anew, one entry per CDR3 protein. The sample carries roughly 690,000 distinct CDR3 sequences, 20% to 25% recorded once. Another study also made use of these data, one on T cells expressing NK-cell markers.

The sequencing input was PBMCs. The receptors shown here come from a woman between 18 and 29 years old in good health.

This clonotype turned up a few times. The rearrangement links TRBV12-3 or TRBV12-4 to TRBJ2-1, with 7 bases identical to TRBD1. V dropped 6 bases and J dropped 10; count of bases not matched to a gene: 6. The CDR3 is 12 residues long. The CDR3 region is CASRRTGDEQFF. CDR3 sequence (DNA): TGTGCCAGCAGGCGAACAGGGGACGAGCAGTTCTTC.

The chain links TRBV4-2 to TRBJ2-7; TRBD1 agrees at 7 bases. The CDR3 covers 15 residues. Germline V gene lookup returns CDR1 LGHNA and CDR2 YNFKEQ. V gave up 3 bases and J gave up 2 bases; unmatched junction bases: 7. The CDR3 is CASSHPGQLTYEQYF. The CDR3 DNA is TGTGCCAGCAGCCACCCGGGACAGCTGACCTACGAGCAGTACTTC.

This clonotype has more than one count but fewer than ten. The V gene is TRBV12-3 or TRBV12-4, the J gene TRBJ2-1; possible D gene TRBD2, 5 bases. With 3 bases removed from V and 11 bases from J, the gap between germline ends came to 11 bases. The CDR3 consists of 12 residues. The CDR3 DNA reads TGTGCCAGCAGTTTCGAGGGAGATAAGCAGTTCTTC. Translated, it gives CASSFEGDKQFF.

In its sample, this clonotype was seen a few times. The gene calls are TRBV24-1 and TRBJ2-3, with a possible D match to TRBD2 (5 bases). Per germline, CDR1 KGHDR and CDR2 SFDVKD. The CDR3 spans 16 residues. The V end lost 3 bases, the J end lost 2 bases, and 14 bases lay between the germline ends. The CDR3 loop is CATSDTGREHTDTQYF. The CDR3 bases are TGTGCCACCAGTGATACGGGCCGGGAACACACAGATACGCAGTATTTT.

This sequence joins TRBV7-9 and TRBJ1-1, with D possibly TRBD1 on 5 matching bases. Per the germline V gene, CDR1 is SEHNR and CDR2 is FQNEAQ (reference sequence). The V end was cut by 4 bases, the J end by 10 bases, with 13 bases between. The CDR3 is 12 residues long. CDR3 sequence: CASSSRPRGAFF. The CDR3 DNA follows: TGTGCCAGCAGCTCCCGTCCAAGGGGAGCTTTCTTT.

This clonotype was counted ten times or more. The chain carries TRBV6-5 and TRBJ2-5; TRBD2 aligns across 12 bases. The germline CDR1 and CDR2 sequences are MNHEY and SVGAGI. The CDR3 runs 14 residues. Losses at the gene ends were 2 bases for V and 5 bases for J; bases not matched to a gene: 0. CDR3 sequence (DNA): TGTGCCAGCAGTTACACTAGCGGGAGGGAGACCCAGTACTTC. As protein: CASSYTSGRETQYF.

This chain links TRBV6-5 with TRBJ2-6; TRBD1 matches 7 bases. The CDR3 spans 16 residues. The V gene end was trimmed by 2 bases and the J gene end by 2 bases; junction bases not matched to a gene: 3. Germline values: CDR1 MNHEY, CDR2 SVGAGI. CDR3 amino acids: CASSYPTGPGANVLTF. CDR3 nucleotides: TGTGCCAGCAGTTACCCGACAGGGCCTGGGGCCAACGTCCTGACTTTC.

This clonotype occurred a few times. The chain joins TRBV20-1 to TRBJ2-7; 9 bases agree with TRBD2. The germline V gene encodes CDR1 DFQATT and CDR2 SNEGSKA (reference sequence). The CDR3 has 14 amino acids. The V segment lost 3 bases and the J segment 1 base; nucleotides outside the gene matches: 4. The CDR3 spells CSARRSGRSYEQYF. In DNA form, the CDR3 reads TGCAGTGCTAGGCGGAGCGGGAGGTCCTACGAGCAGTACTTC.

This clonotype appeared a few times. The chain recombines TRBV20-1 with TRBJ1-1, with no clear D. V was shortened by 2 bases and J by 1 base, with 11 bases between the two germline ends. This CDR3 is built from 14 residues. Per germline, CDR1 DFQATT and CDR2 SNEGSKA (reference sequence). CDR3 sequence: CSARTVEGNTEAFF. CDR3 in DNA: TGCAGTGCTAGAACGGTGGAGGGGAACACTGAAGCTTTCTTT.

The chain couples TRBV11-2 to TRBJ2-1; 9 nucleotides line up with TRBD2. V was pared by 5 bases and J by 10 bases, with 18 bases of the junction left unmatched. Germline V gene lookup returns CDR1 SGHAT and CDR2 FQNNGV. The CDR3 loop spans 17 amino acids. CDR3 nucleotide sequence: TGTGCCAGCAGCCGACGCGGGGGGGGGCTCCTCAAAGGCGAGCAGTTCTTC. As protein: CASSRRGGGLLKGEQFF. The variable domain in full, completed from reference TRBV11-2 and TRBJ2-1, reads EAGVAQSPRYKIIEKRQSVAFWCNPISGHATLYWYQQILGQGPKLLIQFQNNGVVDDSQLPKDRFSAERLKGVDSTLKIQPAKLEDSAVYLCASSRRGGGLLKGEQFFGPGTRLTVL.

The J gene is TRBJ2-5, the V gene TRBV27, with D tentatively TRBD1 (6 bases). CDR3 length: 15 amino acids. Trimming removed 5 bases from V and 3 bases from J, with 16 bases in between. Germline V lookup: CDR1 MNHEY, CDR2 SMNVEV (reference sequence). CDR3 protein: CASSLETGSEETQYF. CDR3 DNA sequence: TGTGCCAGCAGTCTCGAAACAGGGTCCGAAGAGACCCAGTACTTC.

This clonotype was found a few times. The chain is built from TRBV9 and TRBJ2-5; 9 bases are a match to TRBD2. From germline, CDR1 is SGDLS and CDR2 YYNGEE. The CDR3 runs to 17 residues. J was trimmed by 2 bases and V by 3 bases; bases with no gene match: 11. CDR3 sequence (DNA): TGTGCCAGCAGCGCTACCCTCTCCCTAGCGGGGCAAGAGACCCAGTACTTC. It encodes CASSATLSLAGQETQYF.

The rearrangement joins TRBV5-1 to TRBJ2-3, with D possibly TRBD1 on 6 matching bases. V shed 4 bases and J shed 4 bases, with 19 bases lying between them. The CDR3 is 16 residues long. From germline, CDR1 is SGHRS and CDR2 YFSETQ. CDR3 coding DNA: TGCGCCAGCAGCCTGGACTGGGGGCGAAGGGCAGATACGCAGTATTTT. This translates into CASSLDWGRRADTQYF.

The table lists this clonotype with a few counts. The V and J genes are TRBV6-5 and TRBJ2-3, with D possibly being TRBD2 (5 bases). Trimming cost V 1 base and J 4 bases, with 15 bases left between them. CDR3 length: 16 amino acids. Germline lookup yields CDR1 MNHEY and CDR2 SVGAGI. Here the CDR3 reads CASSYFAVEAADTQYF. CDR3 DNA sequence: TGTGCCAGCAGTTACTTCGCCGTCGAAGCGGCAGATACGCAGTATTTT.

This clonotype was seen more than once but under ten times. The chain combines TRBV12-3 or TRBV12-4 with TRBJ1-2, with D uncertain. The length of the CDR3 is 12 residues. Trimming took off 8 bases at V and 7 bases at J, with 14 bases between the two ends. The CDR3 is CASGYSGLGYTF. In DNA, the CDR3 is TGTGCCAGCGGATACAGCGGTCTTGGCTACACCTTC.

The genes are TRBV6-6 and TRBJ1-5; D is undetermined. The V and J ends lost 8 bases and 5 bases respectively, with 7 bases between them. Per the germline V gene, CDR1 is MNHNY and CDR2 is SVGAGI (reference sequence). The CDR3 sequence is 11 residues long. CDR3: CASRQDQPQHF. The CDR3 bases are TGTGCCAGCCGCCAGGATCAGCCCCAGCATTTT.

This clonotype came up a few times. This sequence joins TRBV2 and TRBJ2-5; D is perhaps TRBD1 or TRBD2 (5 bases each). Trimming shortened V by 3 bases and J by 4 bases, and 24 bases separated the two germline ends. The CDR3 has 18 residues. The germline gives CDR1 SNHLY, CDR2 FYNNEI. The CDR3 loop is CASSDRQTGASDGETQYF. For the CDR3, the DNA is TGTGCCAGCAGTGACAGACAGACCGGGGCTAGTGACGGAGAGACCCAGTACTTC.

Only a few counts were recorded for this clonotype. V gene TRBV5-4 combines with J gene TRBJ2-1; 9 bases are a match to TRBD1. J lost 7 bases, V lost 3 bases, and 8 bases had no gene match. CDR3 length equals 15 residues. CDR1 is SGHNT and CDR2 is YYREEE in the germline V gene (reference sequence). The CDR3 loop reads CASSSRTGVDNEQFF. In nucleotides, the CDR3 is TGTGCCAGCAGCTCACGGACAGGGGTGGATAATGAGCAGTTCTTC.

J is TRBJ2-1 and V is TRBV18, with a tentative D call TRBD2 (5 bases). The CDR3 totals 16 residues. Germline V gene lookup returns CDR1 KGHSH and CDR2 LQKENI. Trimming pared 6 bases from V and 4 bases from J, leaving 19 bases between. In nucleotides, the CDR3 is TGTGCCAGCTCTCAACGTTTGGACGGACTTTACAATGAGCAGTTCTTC. Protein: CASSQRLDGLYNEQFF.

A few counts support this clonotype. V is TRBV20-1 and J is TRBJ2-3; D gene uncertain. CDR1 is DFQATT, CDR2 SNEGSKA, per germline (reference sequence). Trimming stripped 5 bases from V and 10 bases from J, with 22 bases between. The CDR3 has 14 amino acids. CDR3 DNA sequence: TGCAGTGCTTCACCGGGTCTGGGGTACCAGGCGCAGTATTTT. Encoded protein: CSASPGLGYQAQYF.

The V gene is TRBV7-2, the J gene TRBJ2-3; D may be TRBD2 (7 bases). Germline lookup yields CDR1 SGHTA and CDR2 FQGNSA. The CDR3 contains 15 residues. V was shortened by 5 bases and J by 2 bases, with 14 bases between the two germline ends. The CDR3 coding sequence is TGTGCCAGCAGCCAGGCGGGGGCCTACACAGATACGCAGTATTTT. It codes for CASSQAGAYTDTQYF.